The 22 T cell receptor beta chains listed next were all sequenced from one sample in a study of TIL therapy for anti-PD-1-resistant metastatic lung cancer. This was the immunoSEQ v3 assay. The protocol was immunoSEQ multiplex PCR, while the TCRdb copy is restricted to in-frame clones and leaves out a portion. The table has over 7,500 clones, 65% to 80% seen once; the top ten hold 10% to 12%. Time point denoted: pre-treatment sample, taken before nivolumab and TIL therapy. Most excised metastases sampled were pleural nodules or supraclavicular lymph nodes. Sequencing used tumor tissue, obtained at baseline. All receptors derive from a person aged 25 to 79 with non-small cell lung cancer.

The chain uses TRBV11-3 and TRBJ2-2; D ambiguous. Germline values: CDR1 SGHNT, CDR2 YENEEA. The CDR3 runs to 13 residues. The germline V and J ends were trimmed by 5 bases and 6 bases, with 10 bases remaining between them. The DNA of the CDR3 is TGTGCCAGCAGCCGCGGACGAGCCGGGGAGCTGTTTTTT. Amino acid sequence: CASSRGRAGELFF.

V is TRBV19 and J is TRBJ2-7; tentatively, D is TRBD1 or TRBD2 (5 bases each). Germline CDR1 is LNHDA and CDR2 is SQIVND (reference sequence). V was pared by 6 bases and J by 3 bases, with 12 bases between. The CDR3 is 13 residues long. This chain's CDR3 is CASSTGDHYEQYF. The DNA of the CDR3 is TGTGCCAGTAGCACCGGGGACCACTACGAGCAGTACTTC. The full variable domain, rest sourced from reference TRBV19 and TRBJ2-7, is DGGITQSPKYLFRKEGQNVTLSCEQNLNHDAMYWYRQDPGQGLRLIYYSQIVNDFQKGDIAEGYSVSREKKESFPLTVTSAQKNPTAFYLCASSTGDHYEQYFGPGTRLTVT.

This clone was recorded a few times. The V and J genes are TRBV6-1 and TRBJ1-1, with TRBD1 matching 7 bases. The CDR3 spans 15 residues. J lost 4 bases, V lost 2 bases, and 7 bases had no gene match. In germline, CDR1 is MNHNS, CDR2 SASEGT. CDR3 bases: TGTGCCAGCAGTGAAAGCAAGGGGGCCATCACTGAAGCTTTCTTT. It translates to CASSESKGAITEAFF.

A word on this clone: Within the sample, other DNA sequences also encode this same CDR3. The chain combines TRBV20-1 with TRBJ2-1; no definite D call. V gave up 4 bases and J gave up 8 bases, with 9 bases separating them. Germline CDR1 reads DFQATT; CDR2 reads SNEGSKA (reference sequence). The length of the CDR3 is 11 residues. As DNA, the CDR3 is TGCAGTGCTACCTTAGCCGATGAGCAGTTCTTC. Encoded protein: CSATLADEQFF.

This chain connects TRBV28 to TRBJ2-3; no firm D call. V shed 3 bases and J shed 7 bases, with 8 bases lying between them. The CDR3 is made up of 12 amino acids. Germline V gene data show CDR1 as MDHEN and CDR2 as SYDVKM. CDR3 sequence reads: CASSLRRNTQYF. The DNA for the CDR3 is TGTGCCAGCAGTTTGCGCAGAAATACGCAGTATTTT.

This chain uses TRBV5-5 with TRBJ2-7; 7 nucleotides align to TRBD1. Germline V CDR1 and CDR2: SGHKS, YYEKEE (reference sequence). V trimming: 5 bases; J trimming: 2 bases; junction bases outside the gene matches: 10. The CDR3 has 15 amino acids. The CDR3 DNA follows: TGTGCCAGCAGACCCGACAGGGCCCATCCCTACGAGCAGTACTTC. This gives the protein CASRPDRAHPYEQYF.

The chain has TRBV6-5 and TRBJ1-5; D gene ambiguous. The CDR3 totals 14 residues. The V gene lost 5 bases and the J gene lost 2 bases, with 10 bases spanning the gap. CDR1 is MNHEY, CDR2 SVGAGI, per germline. The CDR3 loop reads CASSIGLGNQPQHF. CDR3 DNA: TGTGCCAGCAGTATAGGGTTGGGCAATCAGCCCCAGCATTTT.

This clone showed up just a few times. CDR3 sequence (DNA): TGTGCCAGCAGCGCACTAGCGGGGGGCACAGATACGCAGTATTTT. It is translated as CASSALAGGTDTQYF. The chain combines TRBV7-2 with TRBJ2-3; the match to TRBD2 covers 11 bases. The CDR3 runs 15 residues. Per germline, CDR1 SGHTA and CDR2 FQGNSA. V gave up 5 bases and J gave up 1 base; unmatched junction bases: 2.

V gene TRBV6-6 combines with J gene TRBJ2-7; the D is unclear. V was pared by 4 bases and J by 6 bases, with 10 bases between. Germline V lookup: CDR1 MNHNY, CDR2 SVGAGI (reference sequence). The CDR3 sequence is 12 residues long. As DNA, the CDR3 is TGTGCCAGCAGTTCCCAGGCGACCGAGCAGTACTTC. Protein sequence: CASSSQATEQYF.

A single count supports this clone. The chain recombines TRBV4-1 with TRBJ2-1; 8 nucleotides agree with TRBD2. This CDR3 is 16 amino acids long. Germline V gene sequence: CDR1 MGHRA, CDR2 YSYEKL. V was pared by 4 bases and J by 8 bases, with 13 bases of the junction left unmatched. CDR3 amino acids: CASSPSGLVEVHEQFF. In nucleotides, the CDR3 is TGCGCCAGCAGCCCCTCGGGACTAGTTGAGGTCCATGAGCAGTTCTTC.

This clone was seen just once. This rearrangement joins TRBV5-4 to TRBJ1-2; maybe TRBD1 (6 bases). Germline V gives CDR1 SGHNT, CDR2 YYREEE (reference sequence). The V and J ends lost 0 bases and 1 base respectively, with 7 bases between them. There are 14 residues in the CDR3. The DNA for the CDR3 is TGTGCCAGCAGCTTGGACAGGGTTAACTATGGCTACACCTTC. Its protein product is CASSLDRVNYGYTF.

The rearrangement links TRBV11-3 to TRBJ2-3, with 10 positions matching TRBD2. Unmatched junction bases numbered 5, after V lost 3 bases and J lost 5 bases. The CDR3 sequence is 15 residues long. CDR1 SGHNT and CDR2 YENEEA come from the germline V gene. This CDR3 is CASSFSGTSVDTQYF. The CDR3 DNA reads TGTGCCAGCAGCTTCTCCGGGACTAGCGTAGATACGCAGTATTTT.

This chain links TRBV7-2 with TRBJ2-3; 8 positions agree with TRBD2. CDR1 is SGHTA, CDR2 FQGNSA, per germline. With V trimmed by 4 bases and J by 9 bases, 9 bases remained unmatched. The CDR3 is 14 amino acids. The CDR3 bases are TGTGCCAGCAGCTCCCCTATGGCGGGAGGAACGCAGTATTTT. Encoded protein: CASSSPMAGGTQYF.

The chain carries TRBV27 and TRBJ2-7; 13 bases agree with TRBD2. The J segment lost 3 bases and the V segment lost 4 bases, leaving 3 bases of the junction unmatched. The CDR3 loop spans 15 amino acids. Germline CDR1 MNHEY, CDR2 SMNVEV (reference sequence). The CDR3 is CASSWTSGRIYEQYF. The CDR3 coding sequence is TGTGCCAGCAGTTGGACTAGCGGGAGAATCTACGAGCAGTACTTC.

This chain connects TRBV6-5 to TRBJ1-2; 7 bases line up with TRBD1. CDR3 length equals 14 residues. Germline trimming cut 7 bases from V and 6 bases from J; bases unmatched to any gene: 11. The germline V gene has CDR1 MNHEY and CDR2 SVGAGI. The CDR3 sequence is CASTLRQGSNGYTF. The DNA for the CDR3 is TGTGCCAGCACCCTAAGACAGGGCTCGAATGGCTACACCTTC.

J is TRBJ1-5 and V is TRBV4-3, with 7 bases matching TRBD1. This CDR3 has 15 residues. Looked up from germline, CDR1 is LGHNA and CDR2 is YSLEER. Losses at the gene ends were 1 base for V and 13 bases for J; bases not matched to a gene: 13. CDR3 DNA sequence: TGCGCCAGCAGCCAAGCCATAATGCCACCGGGACAGCAGCATTTT. It translates to CASSQAIMPPGQQHF.

This chain joins TRBV27 and TRBJ2-7; the D is unclear. The CDR3 totals 14 residues. The V end lost 5 bases, the J end lost 0 bases, and 11 bases lay between the germline ends. Germline lookup yields CDR1 MNHEY and CDR2 SMNVEV (reference sequence). The CDR3 loop is CASSPPWSSYEQYF. The CDR3 DNA reads TGTGCCAGCAGTCCCCCTTGGAGCTCCTACGAGCAGTACTTC.

This clone was counted once. The V and J genes are TRBV5-1 and TRBJ2-7, with D perhaps matching TRBD1 or TRBD2 (5 bases each). Trimming left V 0 bases short and J 6 bases short, with 13 bases between. The CDR3 is 14 amino acids. Germline CDR1 is SGHRS and CDR2 is YFSETQ. CDR3 coding DNA: TGCGCCAGCAGCTTGGCCGTCGGGGACGGCGAGCAGTACTTC. Its protein product is CASSLAVGDGEQYF.

The chain joins TRBV6-1 to TRBJ2-1; 13 positions agree with TRBD2. Trimming at V came to 4 bases and at J to 7 bases, leaving 4 bases not matched to a gene. From germline, CDR1 is MNHNS and CDR2 SASEGT. This CDR3 has 15 residues. The DNA for the CDR3 is TGTGCCAGCAGTGGTGGGACTAGCGGGAAGAATGAGCAGTTCTTC. Residues: CASSGGTSGKNEQFF.

The chain uses TRBV7-2 and TRBJ2-7; D tentatively fits TRBD1 or TRBD2 (6 bases each). V gave up 4 bases and J gave up 1 base, with 14 bases separating them. Looked up from germline, CDR1 is SGHTA and CDR2 is FQGNSA. The CDR3 covers 15 residues. CDR3 sequence (DNA): TGTGCCAGCAGCTCCGAGGGGGGACAATCCTACGAGCAGTACTTC. It codes for CASSSEGGQSYEQYF.

V gene TRBV9 combines with J gene TRBJ2-1; TRBD2 might be the D (6 bases). V was trimmed by 4 bases and J by 10 bases, leaving 21 bases between them. Germline CDR1 and CDR2: SGDLS and YYNGEE. The CDR3 consists of 15 residues. The CDR3 is CASSPGGSPSPEQFF. CDR3 DNA: TGTGCCAGCAGCCCTGGAGGGTCCCCATCCCCCGAGCAGTTCTTC.

The sample holds one count of this clone. V gene TRBV11-2 combines with J gene TRBJ2-6; 7 bases agree with TRBD1. J gave up 4 bases and V 3 bases, and 9 bases lay outside the gene matches. Germline lookup yields CDR1 SGHAT and CDR2 FQNNGV. The CDR3 runs 17 residues. CDR3 nucleotides: TGTGCCAGCAGCTTGGGACAGACCATTAGGGGGGCCAACGTCCTGACTTTC. It specifies CASSLGQTIRGANVLTF. Full variable domain (remainder filled in from reference TRBV11-2 and TRBJ2-6): EAGVAQSPRYKIIEKRQSVAFWCNPISGHATLYWYQQILGQGPKLLIQFQNNGVVDDSQLPKDRFSAERLKGVDSTLKIQPAKLEDSAVYLCASSLGQTIRGANVLTFGAGSRLTVL.